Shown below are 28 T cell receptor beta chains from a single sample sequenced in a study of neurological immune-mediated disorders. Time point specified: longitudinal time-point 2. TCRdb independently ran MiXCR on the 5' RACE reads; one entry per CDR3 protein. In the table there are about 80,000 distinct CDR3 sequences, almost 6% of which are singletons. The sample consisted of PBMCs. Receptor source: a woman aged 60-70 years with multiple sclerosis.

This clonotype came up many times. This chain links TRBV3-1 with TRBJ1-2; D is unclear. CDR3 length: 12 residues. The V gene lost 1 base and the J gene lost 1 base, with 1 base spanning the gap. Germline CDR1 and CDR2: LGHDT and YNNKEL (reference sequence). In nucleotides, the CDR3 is TGTGCCAGCAGCCAAGTTAACTATGGCTACACCTTC. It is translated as CASSQVNYGYTF. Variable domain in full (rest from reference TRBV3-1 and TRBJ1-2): DTAVSQTPKYLVTQMGNDKSIKCEQNLGHDTMYWYKQDSKKFLKIMFSYNNKELIINETVPNRFSPKSPDKAHLNLHINSLELGDSAVYFCASSQVNYGYTFGSGTRLTVV.

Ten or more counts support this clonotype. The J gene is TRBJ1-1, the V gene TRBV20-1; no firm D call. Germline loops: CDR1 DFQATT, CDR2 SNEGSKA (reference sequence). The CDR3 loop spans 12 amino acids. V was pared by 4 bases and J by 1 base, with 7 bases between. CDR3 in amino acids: CSAKQQNTEAFF. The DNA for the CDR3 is TGCAGTGCTAAACAACAGAACACTGAAGCTTTCTTT.

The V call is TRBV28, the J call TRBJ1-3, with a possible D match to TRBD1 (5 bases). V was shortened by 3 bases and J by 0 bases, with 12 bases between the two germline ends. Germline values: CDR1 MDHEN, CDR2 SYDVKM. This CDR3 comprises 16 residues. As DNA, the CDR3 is TGTGCCAGCAGTTTGGGCAGGGCATCCTCTGGAAACACCATATATTTT. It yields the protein CASSLGRASSGNTIYF.

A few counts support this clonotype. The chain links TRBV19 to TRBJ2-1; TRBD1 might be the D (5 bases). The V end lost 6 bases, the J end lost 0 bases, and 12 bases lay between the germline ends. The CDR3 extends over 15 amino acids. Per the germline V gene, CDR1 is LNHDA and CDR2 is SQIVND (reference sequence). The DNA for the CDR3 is TGTGCCAGTAGCTATGACAGAAGCTCCTACAATGAGCAGTTCTTC. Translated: CASSYDRSSYNEQFF.

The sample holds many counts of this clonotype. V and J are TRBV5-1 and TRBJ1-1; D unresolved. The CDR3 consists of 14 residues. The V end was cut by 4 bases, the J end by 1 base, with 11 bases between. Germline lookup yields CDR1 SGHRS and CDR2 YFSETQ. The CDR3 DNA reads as TGCGCCAGCAGCGCTCAAATGTCGAACACTGAAGCTTTCTTT. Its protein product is CASSAQMSNTEAFF.

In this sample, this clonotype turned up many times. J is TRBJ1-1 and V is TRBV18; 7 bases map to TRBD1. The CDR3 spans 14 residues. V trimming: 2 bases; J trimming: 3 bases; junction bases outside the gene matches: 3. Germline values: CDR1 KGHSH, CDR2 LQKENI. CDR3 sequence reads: CASSPGTDYTEAFF. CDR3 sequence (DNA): TGTGCCAGCTCACCAGGGACAGACTACACTGAAGCTTTCTTT.

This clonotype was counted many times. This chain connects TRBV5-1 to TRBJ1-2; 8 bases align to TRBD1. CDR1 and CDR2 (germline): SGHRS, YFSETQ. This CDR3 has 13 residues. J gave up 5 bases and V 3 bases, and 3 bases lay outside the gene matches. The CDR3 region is CASSWDRTYGYTF. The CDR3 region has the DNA TGCGCCAGCAGCTGGGACAGGACGTATGGCTACACCTTC.

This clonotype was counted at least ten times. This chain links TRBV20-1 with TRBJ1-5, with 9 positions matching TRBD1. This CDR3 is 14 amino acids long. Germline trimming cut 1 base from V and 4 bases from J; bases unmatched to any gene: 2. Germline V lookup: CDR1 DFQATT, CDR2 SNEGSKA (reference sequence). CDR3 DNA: TGCAGTGCTAGAGGTGGGACAGGGAATCAGCCCCAGCATTTT. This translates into CSARGGTGNQPQHF.

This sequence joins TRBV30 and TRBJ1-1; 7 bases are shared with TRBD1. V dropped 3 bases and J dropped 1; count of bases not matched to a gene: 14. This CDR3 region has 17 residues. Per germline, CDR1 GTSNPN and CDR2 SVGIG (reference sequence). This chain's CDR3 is CAWSRLSTGLANTEAFF. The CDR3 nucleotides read TGTGCCTGGAGCCGTCTTTCGACAGGGCTGGCGAACACTGAAGCTTTCTTT.

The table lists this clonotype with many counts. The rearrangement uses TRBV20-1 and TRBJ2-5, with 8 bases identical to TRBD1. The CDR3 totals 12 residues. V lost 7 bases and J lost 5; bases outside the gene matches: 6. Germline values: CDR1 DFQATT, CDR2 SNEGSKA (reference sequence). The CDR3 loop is CSVRTGQETQYF. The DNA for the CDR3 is TGCAGTGTCAGGACAGGGCAGGAGACCCAGTACTTC.

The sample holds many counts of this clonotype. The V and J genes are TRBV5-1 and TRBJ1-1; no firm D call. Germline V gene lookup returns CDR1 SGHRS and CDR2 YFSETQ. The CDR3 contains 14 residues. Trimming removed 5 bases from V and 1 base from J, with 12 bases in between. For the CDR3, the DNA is TGCGCCAGCAGTCATCCTGGCCGGAACACTGAAGCTTTCTTT. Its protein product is CASSHPGRNTEAFF.

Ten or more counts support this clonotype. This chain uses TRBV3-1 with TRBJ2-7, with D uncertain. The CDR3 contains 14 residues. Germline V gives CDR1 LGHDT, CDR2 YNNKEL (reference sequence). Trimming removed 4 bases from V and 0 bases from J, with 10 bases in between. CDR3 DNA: TGTGCCAGCAGCCTTACGACAATCTCCTACGAGCAGTACTTC. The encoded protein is CASSLTTISYEQYF.

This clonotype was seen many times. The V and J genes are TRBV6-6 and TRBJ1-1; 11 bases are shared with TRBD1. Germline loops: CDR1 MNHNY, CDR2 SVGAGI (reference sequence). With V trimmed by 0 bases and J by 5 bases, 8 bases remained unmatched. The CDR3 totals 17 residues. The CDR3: CASSYSVGQGAPTEAFF. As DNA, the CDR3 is TGTGCCAGCAGTTACTCGGTCGGACAGGGGGCGCCGACTGAAGCTTTCTTT.

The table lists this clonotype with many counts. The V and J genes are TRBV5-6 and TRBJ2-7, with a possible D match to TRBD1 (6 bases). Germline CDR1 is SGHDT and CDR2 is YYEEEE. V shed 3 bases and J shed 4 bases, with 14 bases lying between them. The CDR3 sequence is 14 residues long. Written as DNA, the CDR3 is TGTGCCAGCAGCTGGGGGCCCGGAAGATACGAGCAGTACTTC. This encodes CASSWGPGRYEQYF.

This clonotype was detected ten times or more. CDR3 DNA sequence: TGCAGCGCCCGACAGGGGTCGTACGAGCAGTACTTC. Translated: CSARQGSYEQYF. V and J are TRBV29-1 and TRBJ2-7; 8 bases fit TRBD1. The CDR3 is made up of 12 amino acids. After removal of 7 bases from V and 4 bases from J, the junction contained 6 bases not matched to a gene. Germline values: CDR1 SQVTM, CDR2 ANQGSEA.

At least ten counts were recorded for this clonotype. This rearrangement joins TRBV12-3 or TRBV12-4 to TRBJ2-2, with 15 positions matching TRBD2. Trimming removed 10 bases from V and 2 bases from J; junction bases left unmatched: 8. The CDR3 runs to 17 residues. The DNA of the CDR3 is TGTGCCATCGGGACTAGCGGGGGGCCATTAAACACCGGGGAGCTGTTTTTT. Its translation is CAIGTSGGPLNTGELFF.

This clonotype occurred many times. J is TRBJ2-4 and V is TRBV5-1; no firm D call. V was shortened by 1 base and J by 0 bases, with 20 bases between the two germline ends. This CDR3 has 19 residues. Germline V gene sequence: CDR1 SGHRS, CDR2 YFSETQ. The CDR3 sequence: CASSLSVQRAQLAKNIQYF. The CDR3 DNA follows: TGCGCCAGCAGCTTGAGCGTCCAGAGAGCCCAACTAGCCAAAAACATTCAGTACTTC.

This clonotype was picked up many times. This CDR3 reads CSAPPRSGAQYF. CDR3 nucleotide sequence: TGCAGTGCTCCACCGCGGAGTGGGGCCCAGTACTTC. The V gene is TRBV20-1, the J gene TRBJ2-5, with D unresolved. The V gene's germline CDR1 is DFQATT and CDR2 SNEGSKA (reference sequence). The CDR3 extends over 12 amino acids. The V gene lost 5 bases and the J gene lost 9 bases, with 16 bases spanning the gap.

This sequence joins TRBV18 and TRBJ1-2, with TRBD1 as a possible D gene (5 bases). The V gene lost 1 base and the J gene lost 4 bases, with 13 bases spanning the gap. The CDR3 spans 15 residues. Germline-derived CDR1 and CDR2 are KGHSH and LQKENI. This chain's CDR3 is CASSPLRESLYGYTF. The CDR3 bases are TGTGCCAGCTCACCACTCAGGGAAAGCCTCTATGGCTACACCTTC.

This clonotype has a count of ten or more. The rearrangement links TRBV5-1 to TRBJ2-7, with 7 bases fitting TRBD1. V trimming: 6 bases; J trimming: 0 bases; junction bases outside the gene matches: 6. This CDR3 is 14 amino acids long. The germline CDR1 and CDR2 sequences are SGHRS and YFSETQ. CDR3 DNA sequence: TGCGCCAGCACCCGGGACAGTAGCTCCTACGAGCAGTACTTC. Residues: CASTRDSSSYEQYF.

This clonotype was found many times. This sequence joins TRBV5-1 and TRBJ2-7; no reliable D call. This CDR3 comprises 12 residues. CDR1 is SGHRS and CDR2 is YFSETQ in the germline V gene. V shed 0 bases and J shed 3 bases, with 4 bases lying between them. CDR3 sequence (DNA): TGCGCCAGCAGCTTGGAGGGCTACGAGCAGTACTTC. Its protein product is CASSLEGYEQYF.

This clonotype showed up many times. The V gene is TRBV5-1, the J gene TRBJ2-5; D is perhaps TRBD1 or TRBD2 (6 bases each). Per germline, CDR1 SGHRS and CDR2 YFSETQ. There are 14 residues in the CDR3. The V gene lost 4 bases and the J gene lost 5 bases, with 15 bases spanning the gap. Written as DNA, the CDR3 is TGCGCCAGCAGCGGGGGCCCCCGGGAGGAGACCCAGTACTTC. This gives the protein CASSGGPREETQYF.

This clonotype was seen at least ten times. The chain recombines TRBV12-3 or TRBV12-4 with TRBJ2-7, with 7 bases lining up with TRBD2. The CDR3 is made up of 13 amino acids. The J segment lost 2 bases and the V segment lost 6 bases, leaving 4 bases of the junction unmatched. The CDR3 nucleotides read TGTGCCAGCAGCCGGGGGGTTCCCTACGAGCAGTACTTC. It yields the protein CASSRGVPYEQYF.

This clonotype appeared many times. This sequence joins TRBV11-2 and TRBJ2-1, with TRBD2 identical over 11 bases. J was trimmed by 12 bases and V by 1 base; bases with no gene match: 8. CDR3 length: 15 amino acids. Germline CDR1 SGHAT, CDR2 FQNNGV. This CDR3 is CASSLASGGFVMQFF. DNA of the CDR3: TGTGCCAGCAGCTTAGCTAGCGGGGGGTTCGTGATGCAGTTCTTC.

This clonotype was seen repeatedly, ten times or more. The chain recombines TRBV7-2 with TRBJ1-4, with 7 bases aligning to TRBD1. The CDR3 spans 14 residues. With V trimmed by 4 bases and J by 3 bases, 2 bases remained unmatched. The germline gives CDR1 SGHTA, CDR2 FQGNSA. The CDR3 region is CASSSDRANEKLFF. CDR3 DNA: TGTGCCAGCAGCTCCGACAGGGCTAATGAAAAACTGTTTTTT.

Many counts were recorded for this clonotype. Here the CDR3 DNA reads TGTGCCAGCAGACAGGGGGCTAATGAAAAACTGTTTTTT. This encodes CASRQGANEKLFF. The chain couples TRBV12-3 or TRBV12-4 to TRBJ1-4; 8 bases are shared with TRBD1. The CDR3 runs 13 residues. The J segment lost 3 bases and the V segment lost 6 bases, leaving 0 bases of the junction unmatched.

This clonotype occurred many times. Here the CDR3 DNA reads TGCGCCAGCATCACGGGACTAGCGGGATACAATGAGCAGTTCTTC. Translated: CASITGLAGYNEQFF. The genes are TRBV5-1 and TRBJ2-1; 13 bases fit TRBD2. Germline lookup yields CDR1 SGHRS and CDR2 YFSETQ. CDR3 length equals 15 residues. The junction had 4 bases not matched to a gene; V was cut back by 6 bases and J by 4 bases.

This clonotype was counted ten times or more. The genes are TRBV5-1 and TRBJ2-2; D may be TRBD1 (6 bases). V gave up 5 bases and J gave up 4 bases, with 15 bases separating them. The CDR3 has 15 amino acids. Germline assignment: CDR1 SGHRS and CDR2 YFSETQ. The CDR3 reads CASSLRDTGTGELFF. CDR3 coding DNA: TGCGCCAGCAGTCTCCGGGACACAGGCACCGGGGAGCTGTTTTTT.